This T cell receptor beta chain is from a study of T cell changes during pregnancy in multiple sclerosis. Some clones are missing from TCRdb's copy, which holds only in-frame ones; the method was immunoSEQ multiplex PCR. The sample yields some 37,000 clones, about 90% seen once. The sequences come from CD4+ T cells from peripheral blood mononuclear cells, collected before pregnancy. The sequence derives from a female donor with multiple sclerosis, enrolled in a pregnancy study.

CDR3: CASSLGRGHGGANVLTF. In DNA form, the CDR3 reads TGCGCCAGCAGTTTAGGCAGGGGGCATGGTGGGGCCAACGTCCTGACTTTC. The rearrangement uses TRBV4-1 and TRBJ2-6, with TRBD1 matching over 8 bases. J was trimmed by 3 bases and V by 6 bases; bases with no gene match: 10. The CDR3 loop spans 17 amino acids. Germline V CDR1 and CDR2: MGHRA, YSYEKL.